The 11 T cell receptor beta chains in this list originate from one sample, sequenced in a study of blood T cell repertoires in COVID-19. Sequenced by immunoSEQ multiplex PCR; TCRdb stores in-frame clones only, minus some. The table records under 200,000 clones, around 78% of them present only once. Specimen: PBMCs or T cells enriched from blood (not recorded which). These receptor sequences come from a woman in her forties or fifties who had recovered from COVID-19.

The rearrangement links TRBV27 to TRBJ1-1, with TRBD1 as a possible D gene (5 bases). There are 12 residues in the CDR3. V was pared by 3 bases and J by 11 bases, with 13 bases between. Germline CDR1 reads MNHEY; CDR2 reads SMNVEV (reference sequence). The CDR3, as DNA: TGTGCCAGCAGTTTCCCGGGACTTGACGCTTTCTTT. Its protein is CASSFPGLDAFF.

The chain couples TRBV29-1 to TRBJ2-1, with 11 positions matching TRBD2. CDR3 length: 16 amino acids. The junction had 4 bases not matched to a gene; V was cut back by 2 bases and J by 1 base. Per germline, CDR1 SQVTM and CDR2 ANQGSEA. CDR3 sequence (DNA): TGCAGCGTTGAATCGCTAGCGGGAGGATCCTACAATGAGCAGTTCTTC. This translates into CSVESLAGGSYNEQFF.

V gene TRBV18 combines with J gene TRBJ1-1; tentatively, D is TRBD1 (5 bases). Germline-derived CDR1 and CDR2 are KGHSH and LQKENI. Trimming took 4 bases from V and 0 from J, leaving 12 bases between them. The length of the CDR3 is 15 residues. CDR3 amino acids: CASSQWEGLNTEAFF. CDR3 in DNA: TGTGCCAGCTCACAGTGGGAGGGGTTGAACACTGAAGCTTTCTTT.

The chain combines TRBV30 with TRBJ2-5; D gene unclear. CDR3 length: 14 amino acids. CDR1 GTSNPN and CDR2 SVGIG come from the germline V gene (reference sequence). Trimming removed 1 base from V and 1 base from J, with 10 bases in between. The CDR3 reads CAWSGALAQETQYF. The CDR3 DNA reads TGTGCCTGGAGTGGGGCCTTGGCCCAAGAGACCCAGTACTTC. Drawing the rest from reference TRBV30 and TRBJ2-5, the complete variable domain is SQTIHQWPATLVQPVGSPLSLECTVEGTSNPNLYWYRQAAGRGLQLLFYSVGIGQISSEVPQNLSASRPQDRQFILSSKKLLLSDSGFYLCAWSGALAQETQYFGPGTRLLVL.

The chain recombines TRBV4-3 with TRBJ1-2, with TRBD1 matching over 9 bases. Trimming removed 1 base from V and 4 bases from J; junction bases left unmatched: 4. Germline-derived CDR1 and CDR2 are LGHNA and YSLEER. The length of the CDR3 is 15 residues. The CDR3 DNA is TGCGCCAGCAGCCAAGGGACAGGGGATAGCTATGGCTACACCTTC. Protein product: CASSQGTGDSYGYTF.

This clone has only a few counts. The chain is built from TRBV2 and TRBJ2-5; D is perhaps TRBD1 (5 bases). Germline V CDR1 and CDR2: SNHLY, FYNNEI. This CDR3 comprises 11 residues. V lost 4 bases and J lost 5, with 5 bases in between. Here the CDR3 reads CASSGQETQYF. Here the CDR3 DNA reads TGTGCCAGCAGTGGACAGGAGACCCAGTACTTC. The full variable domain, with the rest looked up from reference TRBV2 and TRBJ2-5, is EPEVTQTPSHQVTQMGQEVILRCVPISNHLYFYWYRQILGQKVEFLVSFYNNEISEKSEIFDDQFSVERPDGSNFTLKIRSTKLEDSAMYFCASSGQETQYFGPGTRLLVL.

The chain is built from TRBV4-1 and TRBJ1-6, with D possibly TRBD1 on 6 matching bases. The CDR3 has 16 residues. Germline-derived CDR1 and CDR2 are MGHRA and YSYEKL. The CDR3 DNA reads TGCCCCCCCCGCCGAGGGGGGGGCGGCCGGAGGGGGCCCCTCCACTTT. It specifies CPPRRGGGGRRGPLHF.

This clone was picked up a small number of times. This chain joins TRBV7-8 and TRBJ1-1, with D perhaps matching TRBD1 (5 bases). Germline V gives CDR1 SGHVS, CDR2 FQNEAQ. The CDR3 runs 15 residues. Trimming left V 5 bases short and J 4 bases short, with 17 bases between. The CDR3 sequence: CASSPEGGGGTEAFF. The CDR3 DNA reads TGTGCCAGCAGCCCGGAGGGAGGCGGGGGCACTGAAGCTTTCTTT. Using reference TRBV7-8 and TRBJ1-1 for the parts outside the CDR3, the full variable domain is GAGVSQSPRYKVAKRGQDVALRCDPISGHVSLFWYQQALGQGPEFLTYFQNEAQLDKSGLPSDRFFAERPEGSVSTLKIQRTQQEDSAVYLCASSPEGGGGTEAFFGQGTRLTVV.

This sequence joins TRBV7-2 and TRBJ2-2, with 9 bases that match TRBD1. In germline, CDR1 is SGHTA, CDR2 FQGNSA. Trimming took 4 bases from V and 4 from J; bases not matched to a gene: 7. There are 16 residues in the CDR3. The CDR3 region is CASSSGQGGVTGELFF. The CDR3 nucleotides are TGTGCCAGCAGCTCGGGACAGGGAGGAGTCACCGGGGAGCTGTTTTTT.

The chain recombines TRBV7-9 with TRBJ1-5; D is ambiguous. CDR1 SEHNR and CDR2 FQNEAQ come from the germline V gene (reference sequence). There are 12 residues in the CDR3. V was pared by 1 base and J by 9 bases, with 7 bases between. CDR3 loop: CASSLVGLPQHF. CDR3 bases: TGTGCCAGCAGCTTAGTCGGTCTGCCCCAGCATTTT.

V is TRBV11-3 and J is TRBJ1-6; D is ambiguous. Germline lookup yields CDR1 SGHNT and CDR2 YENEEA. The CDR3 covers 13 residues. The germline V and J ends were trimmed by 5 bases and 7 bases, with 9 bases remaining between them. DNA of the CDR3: TGTGCCAGCAGCGCACGAGGGAATTCACCCCTCCACTTT. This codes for CASSARGNSPLHF.